This T cell receptor beta chain is drawn from a study of blood T cell repertoires in COVID-19. Study at large: Acute-phase and convalescent COVID-19 samples originated in the United States, Italy and Spain. T cells, B-cell-depleted T cells, or PBMCs supplied cDNA or gDNA.

Trimming removed 8 bases from V and 8 bases from J, with 15 bases in between. The CDR3 has 12 amino acids. Germline values: CDR1 LNHDA, CDR2 SQIVND (reference sequence). The authors' processing: Nucleated cell number was recorded as an estimate derived from reference gene primer amplification. Only in-frame clones appear in the TCRdb table, and some are missing; sequencing was by immunoSEQ multiplex PCR. The DNA gave D and trimming, while V, J and clone size come from that table. The top ten hold over 8.5% of the sample, which has roughly 250,000 clones, nearly 85% seen once. The chain is built from TRBV19 and TRBJ1-2; D perhaps matches TRBD1 (6 bases). The receptor was derived from a human donor in a cohort sampled during active COVID-19. The sequencing input was peripheral blood. The CDR3 bases are TGTGCCAGTCGGGACGGGGGGCGAGGCTACACCTTC. Translated, it gives CASRDGGRGYTF.